This T cell receptor beta chain was identified during a study of blood T cells in healthy people across ages. Study-wide findings and caveats: Estimates drawn from one million T cells were deemed to understate diversity. Across the age range, TCR beta diversity per million T cells fell in a roughly linear way.

In the case of this clonotype: Its specificity is not known.

Healthy Russian Caucasian donors spanned ages about 6 to 100 years. It was with a sample-barcoded 5' primer and a J-beta primer mix that a second PCR of roughly 6 to 12 cycles was run. Sequencing yielded, for each sample, at least 3 million paired-end reads carrying CDR3. TCRdb independently ran MiXCR on the 5' RACE reads; one entry per CDR3 protein. The table shows 1.5 million to 2 million distinct CDR3 sequences, with around half occurring only once. V lost 0 bases and J lost 5, with 13 bases in between. Germline V gives CDR1 LGHNA, CDR2 YSLEER. This CDR3 comprises 15 residues. The chain joins TRBV4-3 to TRBJ2-5, with D unresolved. The sample taken for sequencing was blood. The sequence was obtained from a woman between 35 and 50 years old in good health. CDR3 DNA sequence: TGCGCCAGCAGCCAAGAGCGAGGCCCCCGGGAGACCCAGTACTTC. Residues: CASSQERGPRETQYF.